This T cell receptor beta chain was captured by sequencing in a study of blood T cell repertoires in COVID-19. Overall study: The United States, Italy and Spain provided the acute and convalescent COVID-19 samples. PBMCs, B-cell-depleted T cells, or T cells were the source of the cDNA or gDNA that made up the material.

Per the original data handling: Reference gene primer amplification in the assay estimated nucleated cell counts. Clones were sequenced by immunoSEQ multiplex PCR, and TCRdb holds only the in-frame ones, with some missing. That table gives V, J and clone size, and the DNA gave D and trimming. The sample has 250,000 to 300,000 clones; approximately 90% are singletons. This CDR3 comprises 15 residues. Germline V lookup: CDR1 MNHNS, CDR2 SASEGT. Trimming at V came to 3 bases and at J to 7 bases, leaving 7 bases not matched to a gene. The study assigned cohorts using participant-reported clinical history. This clone came up a few times.

The sample consisted of PBMCs or T cells enriched from blood (not recorded which). The V call is TRBV6-1, the J call TRBJ1-4; 8 bases agree with TRBD1. The sequence was obtained from a woman between 35 and 50 years old with acute COVID-19. The CDR3 sequence: CASSDQDRAGEKLFF. Written as DNA, the CDR3 is TGTGCCAGCAGTGACCAGGACAGGGCCGGTGAAAAACTGTTTTTT.